Listed below are T cell receptor beta chains from one sample, sequenced in a study of cytomegalovirus exposure and HLA in healthy donors. This table comes from immunoSEQ multiplex PCR, and its TCRdb copy is limited to in-frame clones, with some not included. The sample includes a few hundred thousand clones, 75% to 85% seen only once; the top ten take about 7.3%. Input material: PBMCs. The receptors here all came from a woman aged 55 to 70 in good health and CMV-seropositive. The CDR3 runs from the conserved cysteine through the conserved F or W. Fields, in order: CDR3 length, clone size, V gene, J gene, D gene, CDR3 protein, CDR3 DNA. D genes are given only for firm matches. Clone size is stated in some rows and not others, as once, few, many or a class when expanded.

>17|-|TRBV7-3|TRBJ2-2|TRBD1
CASSLWAGTGDTGELFF
TGTGCCAGCAGCTTATGGGCCGGGACAGGGGACACCGGGGAGCTGTTTTTT
>16|-|TRBV19|TRBJ1-2|TRBD1
CASSSGQGVLNYGYTF
TGTGCCAGTAGTAGCGGACAGGGAGTACTTAACTATGGCTACACCTTC
>12|-|TRBV6-5|TRBJ2-1|-
CASAGPHNEQFF
TGTGCCAGCGCTGGCCCACACAATGAGCAGTTCTTC
>15|few|TRBV5-1|TRBJ2-7|TRBD2
CASRTIPSGSYEQYF
TGCGCCAGCAGAACGATCCCTAGCGGCTCCTACGAGCAGTACTTC
>14|-|TRBV28|TRBJ2-7|-
CASIYAGLTYEQYF
TGTGCCAGCATCTATGCCGGACTGACATACGAGCAGTACTTC
>13|-|TRBV7-9|TRBJ1-1|-
CASSLTGQPEAFF
TGTGCCAGCAGCTTGACCGGACAGCCTGAAGCTTTCTTT
>13|-|TRBV10-3|TRBJ1-3|TRBD1
CAHSRGSGNTIYF
TGTGCCCACTCCAGGGGGTCTGGAAACACCATATATTTT
>15|-|TRBV6-1|TRBJ2-7|TRBD1
CASSSLGGSSYEQYF
TGTGCCAGCAGTTCCCTAGGGGGCTCAAGCTACGAGCAGTACTTC
>14|-|TRBV7-9|TRBJ2-2|-
CASSLGQSTGELFF
TGTGCCAGCAGCTTAGGACAGAGCACCGGGGAGCTGTTTTTT
>14|few|TRBV19|TRBJ1-1|-
CASTDDTLNTEAFF
TGTGCCAGTACCGACGACACGTTGAACACTGAAGCTTTCTTT
>16|-|TRBV30|TRBJ2-3|-
CAWSRGAGGSTDTQYF
TGTGCCTGGAGTAGGGGAGCAGGGGGGAGCACAGATACGCAGTATTTT
>17|-|TRBV30|TRBJ1-3|-
CAWSVFFGQGGGNTIYF
TGTGCCTGGAGTGTTTTCTTTGGGCAGGGAGGTGGAAACACCATATATTTT
>16|-|TRBV6-1|TRBJ2-3|TRBD2
CASSEWAGAEPDTQYF
TGTGCCAGCAGTGAATGGGCGGGAGCGGAACCAGATACGCAGTATTTT
>16|-|TRBV5-6|TRBJ2-2|-
CASSSPPGRGTGELFF
TGTGCCAGCAGCTCCCCGCCCGGCAGAGGCACCGGGGAGCTGTTTTTT
>14|-|TRBV6-5|TRBJ2-7|-
CASSPIASSYEQYF
TGTGCCAGCAGCCCTATTGCGAGCTCCTACGAGCAGTACTTC
>17|-|TRBV5-6|TRBJ2-5|TRBD1
CASSFPPGGIRQETQYF
TGTGCCAGCAGCTTCCCCCCAGGGGGAATTCGGCAAGAGACCCAGTACTTC
>17|once|TRBV4-1|TRBJ2-3|-
CASSNPTAGRRADTQYF
TGCGCCAGCAGCAACCCTACCGCGGGACGACGTGCAGATACGCAGTATTTT
>13|-|TRBV6-5|TRBJ1-2|TRBD1
CASSLQGARGYTF
TGTGCCAGCAGCTTACAGGGGGCGCGCGGCTACACCTTC
>17|-|TRBV9|TRBJ2-3|TRBD2
CASSDRPGLGATDTQYF
TGTGCCAGCAGCGACCGACCGGGACTAGGGGCCACAGATACGCAGTATTTT
>14|few|TRBV2|TRBJ1-5|-
CASTSGGGNQPQHF
TGTGCCAGCACGTCTGGGGGGGGGAATCAGCCCCAGCATTTT
>15|-|TRBV5-1|TRBJ1-1|-
CASSLWPQANTEAFF
TGCGCCAGCAGCTTGTGGCCACAGGCGAACACTGAAGCTTTCTTT
>16|few|TRBV7-2|TRBJ1-4|-
CASSLEAGHIMKKLFF
TGTGCCAGCAGCTTAGAAGCGGGACACATAATGAAAAAACTGTTTTTT